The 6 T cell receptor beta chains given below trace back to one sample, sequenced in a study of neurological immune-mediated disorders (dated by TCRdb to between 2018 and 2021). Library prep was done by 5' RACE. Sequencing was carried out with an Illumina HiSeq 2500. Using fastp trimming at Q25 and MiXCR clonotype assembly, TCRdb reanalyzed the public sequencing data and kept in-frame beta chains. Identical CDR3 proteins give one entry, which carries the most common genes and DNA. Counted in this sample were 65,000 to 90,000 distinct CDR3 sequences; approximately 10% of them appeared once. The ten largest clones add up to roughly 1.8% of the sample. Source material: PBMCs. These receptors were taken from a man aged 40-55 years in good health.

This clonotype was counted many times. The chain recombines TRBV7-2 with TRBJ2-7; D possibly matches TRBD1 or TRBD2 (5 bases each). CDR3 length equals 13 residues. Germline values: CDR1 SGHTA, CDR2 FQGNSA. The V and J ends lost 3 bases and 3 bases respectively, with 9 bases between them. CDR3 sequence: CASSFGALYEQYF. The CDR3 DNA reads TGTGCCAGCAGCTTCGGGGCCCTCTACGAGCAGTACTTC. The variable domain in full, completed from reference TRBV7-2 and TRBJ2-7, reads GAGVSQSPSNKVTEKGKDVELRCDPISGHTALYWYRQSLGQGLEFLIYFQGNSAPDKSGLPSDRFSAERTGGSVSTLTIQRTQQEDSAVYLCASSFGALYEQYFGPGTRLTVT.

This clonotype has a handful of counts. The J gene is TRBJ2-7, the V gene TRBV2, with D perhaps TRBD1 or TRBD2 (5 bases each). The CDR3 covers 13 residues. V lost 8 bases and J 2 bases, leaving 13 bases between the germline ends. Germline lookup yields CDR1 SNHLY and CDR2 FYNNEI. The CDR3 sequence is CASFSGTPYEQYF. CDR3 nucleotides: TGTGCCAGCTTCTCCGGGACGCCCTACGAGCAGTACTTC.

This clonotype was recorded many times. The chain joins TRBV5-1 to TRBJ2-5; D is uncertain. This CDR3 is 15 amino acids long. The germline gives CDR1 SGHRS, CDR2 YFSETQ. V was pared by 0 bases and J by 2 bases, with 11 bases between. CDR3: CASSLATGPQETQYF. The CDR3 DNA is TGCGCCAGCAGCTTGGCCACGGGCCCGCAAGAGACCCAGTACTTC.

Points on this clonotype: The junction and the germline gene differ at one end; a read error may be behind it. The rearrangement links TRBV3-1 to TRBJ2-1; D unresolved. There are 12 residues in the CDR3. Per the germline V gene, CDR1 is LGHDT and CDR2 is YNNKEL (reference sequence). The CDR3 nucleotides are TGTGTCAGCAGCCCGAGTTACAATGAGCAGTTCTTC. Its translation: CVSSPSYNEQFF.

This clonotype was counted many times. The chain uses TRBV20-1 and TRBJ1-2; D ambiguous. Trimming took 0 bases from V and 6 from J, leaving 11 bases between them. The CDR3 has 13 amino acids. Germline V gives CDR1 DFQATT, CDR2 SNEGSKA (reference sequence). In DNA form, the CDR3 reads TGCAGTGCTAGAGATGTGGGTGAGAATGGCTACACCTTC. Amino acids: CSARDVGENGYTF.

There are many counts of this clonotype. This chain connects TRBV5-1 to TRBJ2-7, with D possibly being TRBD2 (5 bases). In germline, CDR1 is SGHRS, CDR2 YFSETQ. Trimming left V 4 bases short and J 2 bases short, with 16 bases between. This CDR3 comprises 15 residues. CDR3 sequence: CASSPVSGNPYEQYF. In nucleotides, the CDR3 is TGCGCCAGCAGCCCCGTTTCGGGGAACCCCTACGAGCAGTACTTC.